This paragraph reports one T cell receptor beta chain. This entry is derived from a study of blood T cell repertoires in COVID-19. Study at large: Acute-phase and convalescent COVID-19 samples originated in the United States, Italy and Spain. T cells, B-cell-depleted T cells, or PBMCs provided the cDNA or gDNA that served as material.

The CDR3 length is 15 residues. Germline CDR1 is SGHRS and CDR2 is YFSETQ. With 4 bases removed from V and 5 bases from J, the gap between germline ends came to 18 bases. Original processing notes: Reference gene primer amplification gave estimated nucleated cell counts. Sequencing used immunoSEQ multiplex PCR; TCRdb keeps in-frame clones, though not all of them. D and trimming were read from the DNA, whereas the V and J calls and clone size are those reported in that table. The repertoire consists of 120,000 or so clones, with roughly 90% occurring once and the leading ten covering around 3.7%. This sequence originates from a man aged 45-60 years with active COVID-19. The specimen was peripheral blood. This sequence joins TRBV5-1 and TRBJ2-5; TRBD2 is a possible D gene (5 bases). The CDR3: CASSVNRGPRETQYF. CDR3 nucleotide sequence: TGCGCCAGCAGCGTGAACCGGGGTCCCCGCGAGACCCAGTACTTC.